This TCR beta chain stems from a study of T cells in Graves' hyperthyroidism and ophthalmopathy. Study context: Peripheral blood was drawn at first diagnosis, prior to all treatment.

V lost 11 bases to trimming and J lost 5 bases; unmatched junction nucleotides: 12. This CDR3 comprises 13 residues. Germline V lookup: CDR1 SGHAT, CDR2 FQNNGV. This clonotype was recorded at least ten times. The source material, RNA transcripts, was used to amplify TCR beta CDR3 regions. Carried out on the TCR CDR3, a first-round RT-PCR used the HTBI primer set. In TCRdb, the multiplex PCR reads were re-called with MiXCR into one record per CDR3 protein. This sample has around 180,000 distinct CDR3 sequences, with over 15% found just once. Stable disease denoted Graves' hyperthyroidism without ophthalmopathy progression within 18 months. Clinical symptoms, serum thyroxine, TRAb, thyroid ultrasound and orbital computed tomography established diagnosis. Fresh peripheral blood, 8 to 10 ml of it, supplied the PBMCs.

This clonotype originated in a woman in her 50s with Graves' hyperthyroidism. The material sequenced was blood. The J gene is TRBJ2-7, the V gene TRBV11-2, with TRBD1 matching 7 bases. The CDR3: CAGRATGSHEQYF. Here the CDR3 DNA reads TGTGCCGGGCGGGCGACAGGGTCACACGAGCAGTACTTC.